Shown below are 27 T cell receptor beta chains from a single sample sequenced in a study of identical twins. TCRdb re-analysed the 5' RACE reads in MiXCR, keeping a single row per CDR3 protein. Here the sample spans 400,000 to 500,000 distinct CDR3 sequences, approximately 15% being singletons. These records were also assigned to another study, of yellow fever vaccine responses in identical twins.

The sample taken for sequencing was CD4+ T cells sorted from blood. The receptors shown here come from a woman younger than 35 in good health.

This clonotype was observed a few times. V is TRBV20-1 and J is TRBJ1-2; unclear D gene. The CDR3 is 14 residues long. Deletions cut 5 bases from V and 0 bases from J, with 13 bases between. Germline values: CDR1 DFQATT, CDR2 SNEGSKA (reference sequence). CDR3 DNA sequence: TGCAGTGCTCGCTTGACCGGCTCTAACTATGGCTACACCTTC. Protein product: CSARLTGSNYGYTF.

In its sample, this clonotype was seen many times. This chain links TRBV5-1 with TRBJ2-5, with 8 nucleotides matching TRBD1. V gave up 4 bases and J gave up 5 bases; unmatched junction bases: 10. Germline CDR1 is SGHRS and CDR2 is YFSETQ. This CDR3 spans 15 amino acids. CDR3 protein: CASSLPTGAGETQYF. The CDR3 bases are TGCGCCAGCAGCCTACCGACAGGGGCTGGGGAGACCCAGTACTTC. Together with reference TRBV5-1 and TRBJ2-5, the CDR3 gives the full variable domain: KAGVTQTPRYLIKTRGQQVTLSCSPISGHRSVSWYQQTPGQGLQFLFEYFSETQRNKGNFPGRFSGRQFSNSRSEMNVSTLELGDSALYLCASSLPTGAGETQYFGPGTRLLVL.

The chain has TRBV5-1 and TRBJ2-7; 11 nucleotides line up with TRBD2. The V gene's germline CDR1 is SGHRS and CDR2 YFSETQ. The CDR3 extends over 14 amino acids. With V trimmed by 6 bases and J by 2 bases, 4 bases remained unmatched. CDR3 sequence: CASKVAGGPYEQYF. The CDR3 nucleotides read TGCGCCAGCAAGGTAGCGGGAGGGCCCTACGAGCAGTACTTC.

The chain uses TRBV7-9 and TRBJ1-6, with TRBD1 as a possible D gene (6 bases). Trimming stripped 5 bases from V and 7 bases from J, with 18 bases between. Germline values: CDR1 SEHNR, CDR2 FQNEAQ (reference sequence). The CDR3 extends over 16 amino acids. CDR3 bases: TGTGCCAGCAGCGGCAGGGGACTTCCGGGAAATTCACCCCTCCACTTT. Translated: CASSGRGLPGNSPLHF.

This clonotype was counted only a few times. The chain joins TRBV4-2 to TRBJ1-5, with a possible D match to TRBD1 (5 bases). Trimming took off 1 base at V and 0 bases at J, with 10 bases between the two ends. The CDR3 has 16 amino acids. CDR1 and CDR2 (germline): LGHNA, YNFKEQ. The DNA for the CDR3 is TGTGCCAGCAGCCAAGGGGGCGCAGCTAGCAATCAGCCCCAGCATTTT. It yields the protein CASSQGGAASNQPQHF.

This clonotype was observed a few times. The rearrangement uses TRBV6-2 or TRBV6-3 and TRBJ2-7, with 9 bases that match TRBD1. CDR1 is MNHEY and CDR2 is SVGEGT in the germline V gene. This CDR3 spans 15 amino acids. V was clipped by 10 bases and J by 5 bases; unmatched bases: 15. DNA for the CDR3: TGTGCCACCCATCTGACCGGGACAGGGATCCACGAGCAGTACTTC. Translation gives CATHLTGTGIHEQYF.

V gene TRBV6-5 combines with J gene TRBJ1-5, with D hard to call. V gave up 0 bases and J gave up 7 bases, with 10 bases separating them. The CDR3 is made up of 14 amino acids. The germline gives CDR1 MNHEY, CDR2 SVGAGI. DNA for the CDR3: TGTGCCAGCAGTTACTCGTCCGCAGGACAGCCCCAGCATTTT. As protein: CASSYSSAGQPQHF.

This clonotype was picked up a small number of times. The gene calls are TRBV3-1 and TRBJ2-4, with D perhaps TRBD2 (6 bases). V was shortened by 1 base and J by 8 bases, with 9 bases between the two germline ends. In germline, CDR1 is LGHDT, CDR2 YNNKEL (reference sequence). The CDR3 covers 13 residues. The CDR3 DNA is TGTGCCAGCAGCCAAGCCCTAGCGTACATTCAGTACTTC. Protein product: CASSQALAYIQYF.

V gene TRBV4-3 combines with J gene TRBJ2-2; 14 bases line up with TRBD2. J gave up 4 bases and V 1 base, and 5 bases lay outside the gene matches. Germline assignment: CDR1 LGHNA and CDR2 YSLEER. CDR3 length: 18 residues. The CDR3 is CASSQVGTSGGSTGELFF. The CDR3 DNA reads as TGCGCCAGCAGCCAAGTCGGGACTAGCGGGGGTAGCACCGGGGAGCTGTTTTTT.

The chain joins TRBV5-1 to TRBJ1-2; D is ambiguous. V was trimmed by 3 bases and J by 4 bases, leaving 13 bases between them. CDR3 length: 14 amino acids. Germline CDR1 is SGHRS and CDR2 is YFSETQ. The CDR3 protein is CASSSDSASYGYTF. The CDR3 DNA sequence: TGCGCCAGCAGCTCCGACTCAGCATCCTATGGCTACACCTTC.

This clonotype was observed a handful of times. This chain joins TRBV20-1 and TRBJ2-4; 8 bases match TRBD2. V lost 5 bases to trimming and J lost 1 base; unmatched junction nucleotides: 10. The length of the CDR3 is 16 residues. Germline V gives CDR1 DFQATT, CDR2 SNEGSKA (reference sequence). The CDR3 DNA follows: TGCAGTGCTTCCCGACTAGCGATGGGGGCCAAAAACATTCAGTACTTC. As protein: CSASRLAMGAKNIQYF.

The chain has TRBV28 and TRBJ2-7; D not resolved. V lost 3 bases, J lost 3 bases, and 6 bases lay in between. Germline CDR1 is MDHEN and CDR2 is SYDVKM. The CDR3 has 12 residues. CDR3 bases: TGTGCCAGCAGTTTGCGACTCTACGAGCAGTACTTC. Protein: CASSLRLYEQYF.

This clonotype was found a few times. V usage is TRBV6-5 and J usage is TRBJ2-3; 10 nucleotides line up with TRBD2. J was trimmed by 3 bases and V by 4 bases; bases with no gene match: 4. CDR3 size: 15 residues. Germline lookup yields CDR1 MNHEY and CDR2 SVGAGI. DNA of the CDR3: TGTGCCAGCAGTTTCACTAGCGGGGAAACAGATACGCAGTATTTT. It codes for CASSFTSGETDTQYF.

The V call is TRBV27, the J call TRBJ2-5; D could derive from TRBD1 or TRBD2 (5 bases each). V was trimmed by 3 bases and J by 10 bases, leaving 21 bases between them. The length of the CDR3 is 15 residues. The germline CDR1 and CDR2 sequences are MNHEY and SMNVEV (reference sequence). CDR3 residues: CASSFAGTPKYIQYF. The CDR3 nucleotides read TGTGCCAGCAGTTTCGCCGGGACCCCGAAGTATATCCAGTACTTC.

The chain joins TRBV6-5 to TRBJ2-1, with D possibly being TRBD2 (5 bases). This CDR3 spans 14 amino acids. CDR1 and CDR2 from the germline V gene are MNHEY and SVGAGI. The V end was cut by 0 bases, the J end by 9 bases, with 12 bases between. The CDR3 DNA follows: TGTGCCAGCAGTTACTCGGCTAGCTCGAGTGAGCAGTTCTTC. It specifies CASSYSASSSEQFF.

The CDR3 here is CAWRVDQETQYF. DNA for the CDR3: TGTGCCTGGAGGGTGGATCAAGAGACCCAGTACTTC. The J gene is TRBJ2-5, the V gene TRBV30, with D unclear. The germline CDR1 and CDR2 sequences are GTSNPN and SVGIG (reference sequence). The CDR3 covers 12 residues. The germline V and J ends were trimmed by 3 bases and 2 bases, with 7 bases remaining between them. Full variable domain (outside the CDR3, taken from reference TRBV30 and TRBJ2-5): SQTIHQWPATLVQPVGSPLSLECTVEGTSNPNLYWYRQAAGRGLQLLFYSVGIGQISSEVPQNLSASRPQDRQFILSSKKLLLSDSGFYLCAWRVDQETQYFGPGTRLLVL.

J is TRBJ2-3 and V is TRBV18; unclear D gene. This CDR3 region has 17 residues. The V gene's germline CDR1 is KGHSH and CDR2 LQKENI. Trimming shortened V by 4 bases and J by 0 bases, and 17 bases separated the two germline ends. The CDR3: CASSLQSGEPSTDTQYF. In DNA, the CDR3 is TGTGCCAGCTCACTGCAGAGTGGGGAACCTAGCACAGATACGCAGTATTTT.

V usage is TRBV7-3 and J usage is TRBJ2-1; TRBD1 aligns across 7 bases. V shed 0 bases and J 0 bases; nucleotides not matched to a gene: 8. This CDR3 is 18 amino acids long. Germline values: CDR1 SGHTA, CDR2 FQGTGA. CDR3 amino acids: CASSLTGATGLSYNEQFF. As DNA, the CDR3 is TGTGCCAGCAGCTTAACGGGGGCGACAGGGCTCTCCTACAATGAGCAGTTCTTC.

This clonotype was seen only a few times. The rearrangement links TRBV20-1 to TRBJ1-1, with D perhaps matching TRBD1 (6 bases). Germline V gene lookup returns CDR1 DFQATT and CDR2 SNEGSKA (reference sequence). CDR3 length equals 14 residues. V lost 1 base, J lost 1 base, and 10 bases lay in between. The CDR3 nucleotides are TGCAGTGCTAGAGTCGGGGGGCGGAACACTGAAGCTTTCTTT. It is translated as CSARVGGRNTEAFF.

The J gene is TRBJ2-3, the V gene TRBV7-3, with D perhaps matching TRBD2 (6 bases). The V gene's germline CDR1 is SGHTA and CDR2 FQGTGA. The germline V and J ends were trimmed by 5 bases and 4 bases, with 13 bases remaining between them. CDR3 length: 14 amino acids. The CDR3 sequence: CASSLMWGADTQYF. CDR3 DNA sequence: TGTGCCAGCAGCCTAATGTGGGGGGCAGATACGCAGTATTTT.

There are a few counts of this clonotype. This chain uses TRBV9 with TRBJ2-7, with 8 bases lining up with TRBD1. Germline V gene lookup returns CDR1 SGDLS and CDR2 YYNGEE. With V trimmed by 4 bases and J by 6 bases, 9 bases remained unmatched. The CDR3 runs to 14 residues. Here the CDR3 reads CASSSTSQGAEQYF. Here the CDR3 DNA reads TGTGCCAGCAGCTCCACATCTCAGGGGGCCGAGCAGTACTTC.

The rearrangement links TRBV29-1 to TRBJ2-7; 10 bases match TRBD2. CDR1 is SQVTM, CDR2 ANQGSEA, per germline. Losses at the gene ends were 6 bases for V and 6 bases for J; bases not matched to a gene: 2. The CDR3 spans 11 residues. CDR3 loop: CSVAGGFEQYF. The CDR3, as DNA: TGCAGCGTAGCGGGAGGGTTCGAGCAGTACTTC.

A few counts support this clonotype. This rearrangement joins TRBV2 to TRBJ1-2; no reliable D call. The CDR3 covers 12 residues. The germline CDR1 and CDR2 sequences are SNHLY and FYNNEI. The V and J ends lost 3 bases and 4 bases respectively, with 6 bases between them. The CDR3 protein is CASSESSYGYTF. As DNA, the CDR3 is TGTGCCAGCAGTGAGTCTTCCTATGGCTACACCTTC.

The chain has TRBV6-2 or TRBV6-3 and TRBJ2-5; D ambiguous. Germline V CDR1 and CDR2: MNHEY, SVGEGT. The CDR3 has 13 amino acids. Trimming shortened V by 2 bases and J by 5 bases, and 9 bases separated the two germline ends. Here the CDR3 reads CASSYQAYETQYF. The CDR3 coding sequence is TGTGCCAGCAGTTACCAAGCTTATGAGACCCAGTACTTC.

Ten or more counts support this clonotype. The chain employs TRBV12-3 or TRBV12-4 and TRBJ1-5; no reliable D call. The CDR3 loop spans 14 amino acids. The V gene lost 5 bases and the J gene lost 4 bases, with 12 bases spanning the gap. The CDR3 loop is CASSPSDGNQPQHF. The CDR3 coding sequence is TGTGCCAGCAGTCCCTCGGACGGTAATCAGCCCCAGCATTTT.

This clonotype came up a few times. J is TRBJ1-2 and V is TRBV12-3 or TRBV12-4; D gene ambiguous. V was pared by 5 bases and J by 2 bases, with 3 bases between. The length of the CDR3 is 11 residues. CDR3: CASSPNYGYTF. For the CDR3, the DNA is TGTGCCAGCAGTCCGAACTATGGCTACACCTTC.

This rearrangement joins TRBV27 to TRBJ1-1; possibly TRBD1 for D (5 bases). The CDR3 length is 16 residues. Trimming stripped 11 bases from V and 0 bases from J, with 22 bases between. The germline gives CDR1 MNHEY, CDR2 SMNVEV (reference sequence). As DNA, the CDR3 is TGTGCCGCTAAGGCATACCGGGGGAACCTGAACACTGAAGCTTTCTTT. Translated, it gives CAAKAYRGNLNTEAFF.